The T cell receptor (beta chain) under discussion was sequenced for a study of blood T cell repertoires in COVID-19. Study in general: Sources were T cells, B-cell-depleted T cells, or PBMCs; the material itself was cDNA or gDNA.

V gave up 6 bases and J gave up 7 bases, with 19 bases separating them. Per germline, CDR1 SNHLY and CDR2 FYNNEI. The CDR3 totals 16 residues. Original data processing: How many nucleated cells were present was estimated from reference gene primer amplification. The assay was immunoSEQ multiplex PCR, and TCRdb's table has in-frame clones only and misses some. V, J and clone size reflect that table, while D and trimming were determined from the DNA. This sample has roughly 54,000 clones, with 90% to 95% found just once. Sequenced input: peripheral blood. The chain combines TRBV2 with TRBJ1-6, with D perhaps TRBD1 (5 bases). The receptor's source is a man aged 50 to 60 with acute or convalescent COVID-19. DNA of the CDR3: TGTGCCAGCAGCTACGGACACATCTCCCAAAATTCACCCCTCCACTTT. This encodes CASSYGHISQNSPLHF.